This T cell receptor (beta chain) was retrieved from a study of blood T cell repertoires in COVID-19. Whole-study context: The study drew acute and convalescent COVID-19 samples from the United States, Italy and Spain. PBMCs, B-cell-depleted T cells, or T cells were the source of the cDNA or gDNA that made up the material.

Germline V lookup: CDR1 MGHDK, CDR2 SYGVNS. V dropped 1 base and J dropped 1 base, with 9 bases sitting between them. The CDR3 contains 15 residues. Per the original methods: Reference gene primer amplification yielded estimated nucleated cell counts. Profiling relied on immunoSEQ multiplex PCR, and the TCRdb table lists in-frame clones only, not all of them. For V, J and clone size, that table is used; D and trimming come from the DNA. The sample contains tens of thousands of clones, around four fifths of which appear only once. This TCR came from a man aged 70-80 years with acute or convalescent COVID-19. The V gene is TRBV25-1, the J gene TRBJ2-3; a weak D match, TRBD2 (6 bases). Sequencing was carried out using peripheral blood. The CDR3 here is CASSELWGGTDTQYF. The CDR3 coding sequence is TGTGCCAGCAGTGAATTGTGGGGGGGCACAGATACGCAGTATTTT.